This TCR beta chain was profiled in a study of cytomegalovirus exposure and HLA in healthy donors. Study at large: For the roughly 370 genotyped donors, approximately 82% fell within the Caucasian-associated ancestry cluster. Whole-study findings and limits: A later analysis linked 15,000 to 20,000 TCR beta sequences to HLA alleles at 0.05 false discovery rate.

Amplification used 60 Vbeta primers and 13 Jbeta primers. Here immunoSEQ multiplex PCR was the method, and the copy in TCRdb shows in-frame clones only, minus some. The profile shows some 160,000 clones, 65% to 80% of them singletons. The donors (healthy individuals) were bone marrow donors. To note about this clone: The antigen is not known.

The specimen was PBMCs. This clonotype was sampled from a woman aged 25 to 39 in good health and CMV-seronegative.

CDR3 nucleotide sequence: TGCGCCAGCAGAAAGCGGGGGTCCCAAGAGACCCAGTACTTC. This codes for CASRKRGSQETQYF. The rearrangement joins TRBV5-1 to TRBJ2-5, with TRBD2 identical over 8 bases. Germline lookup yields CDR1 SGHRS and CDR2 YFSETQ. The CDR3 consists of 14 residues. V trimming: 5 bases; J trimming: 1 base; junction bases outside the gene matches: 4. The full variable domain, its missing parts supplied by reference TRBV5-1 and TRBJ2-5, is KAGVTQTPRYLIKTRGQQVTLSCSPISGHRSVSWYQQTPGQGLQFLFEYFSETQRNKGNFPGRFSGRQFSNSRSEMNVSTLELGDSALYLCASRKRGSQETQYFGPGTRLLVL.